Described below is a single T cell receptor beta chain sequence and its context. Enrolled during active infection, Seattle patients were then followed longitudinally. The protocol was immunoSEQ multiplex PCR, while the TCRdb copy is restricted to in-frame clones and leaves out a portion. The sample has approximately 160,000 clones, about 92% seen once. The sample is drawn from a study of blood T cell repertoires in COVID-19. Study context: COVID-19 samples collected from the United States, Italy and Spain covered acute and convalescent phases. T cells, B-cell-depleted T cells, or PBMCs provided the cDNA or gDNA that served as material.

The V segment lost 0 bases and the J segment 7 bases; nucleotides outside the gene matches: 7. CDR3 length: 16 residues. Germline V gene data show CDR1 as SGDLS and CDR2 as YYNGEE. The rearrangement joins TRBV9 to TRBJ1-4; 9 nucleotides align to TRBD1. Material: peripheral blood. The sequence was obtained from a woman between 55 and 75 years old with COVID-19, enrolled during active disease. Written as DNA, the CDR3 is TGTGCCAGCAGCGTAGGGTCACAGGGGGCTGGTGAAAAACTGTTTTTT. Amino acid sequence: CASSVGSQGAGEKLFF.